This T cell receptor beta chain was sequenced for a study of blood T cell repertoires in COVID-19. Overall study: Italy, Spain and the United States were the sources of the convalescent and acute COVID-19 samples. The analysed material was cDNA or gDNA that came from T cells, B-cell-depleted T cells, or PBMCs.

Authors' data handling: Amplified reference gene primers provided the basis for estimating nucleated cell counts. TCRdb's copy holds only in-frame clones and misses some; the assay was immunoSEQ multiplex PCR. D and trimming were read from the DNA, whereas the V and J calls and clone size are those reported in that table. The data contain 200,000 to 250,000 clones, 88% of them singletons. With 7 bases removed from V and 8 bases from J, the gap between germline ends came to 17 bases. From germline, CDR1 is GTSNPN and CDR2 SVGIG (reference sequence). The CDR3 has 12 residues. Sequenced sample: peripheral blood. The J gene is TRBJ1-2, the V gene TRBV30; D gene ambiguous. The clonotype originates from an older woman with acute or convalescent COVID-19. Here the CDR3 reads CAYTGVGRGYTF. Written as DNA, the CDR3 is TGTGCCTACACGGGAGTTGGGAGGGGCTACACCTTC.